These T cell receptor beta chains were read from a single sample in a study of molecular identifiers for immune sequencing clone quantification. TCRdb recomputed calls from the PCR reads with MiXCR, one row per CDR3 protein. This table holds 400,000 to 600,000 distinct CDR3 sequences, 25% found once. The sequencing sample was made of naive CD8+ T cells from blood, with Jurkat cell RNA spiked in. The receptors stem from a human donor in good health. Some libraries in this study had Jurkat cell RNA spiked in. Each CDR3 is given with its conserved first and last residue. D genes are given only for firm matches. Size is stated for part of the rows, as once, few or many counts, or as a class when the clone is expanded.

D gene	V gene	clone size	J gene	CDR3 protein	CDR3 DNA
TRBD1	TRBV20-1	few	TRBJ2-7	CSASPRGPAYEQYF	TGCAGTGCTAGCCCCAGGGGGCCGGCCTACGAGCAGTACTTC
TRBD2	TRBV20-1	NA	TRBJ2-1	CSARELAGPYNEQFF	TGCAGTGCTAGGGAGCTAGCGGGTCCCTACAATGAGCAGTTCTTC
NA	TRBV5-6	NA	TRBJ2-2	CASSLIASGELFF	TGTGCCAGCAGCTTGATTGCTAGCGGGGAGCTGTTTTTT
NA	TRBV7-9	NA	TRBJ2-4	CASTQAPGAGNIQYF	TGTGCCAGCACCCAGGCCCCGGGGGCAGGAAACATTCAGTACTTC
NA	TRBV29-1	many	TRBJ2-2	CSAHWDTGELFF	TGCAGCGCGCACTGGGACACCGGGGAGCTGTTTTTT
TRBD1	TRBV29-1	NA	TRBJ1-2	CSARTGYGYAF	TGCAGCGCTCGGACAGGCTATGGCTACGCCTTC
NA	TRBV14	few	TRBJ2-2	CASSQSLTQVGGELFF	TGTGCCAGCAGCCAATCCCTAACCCAAGTTGGCGGGGAGCTGTTTTTT
TRBD2	TRBV9	few	TRBJ2-3	CASSLGLATMEGDTQYF	TGTGCCAGCAGCTTGGGACTAGCAACAATGGAGGGAGATACGCAGTATTTT
NA	TRBV6-5	few	TRBJ2-7	CASRGSPGDEQYF	TGTGCCAGCAGGGGGTCCCCAGGGGACGAGCAGTACTTC
NA	TRBV12-3/TRBV12-4	few	TRBJ2-3	CASSPSGGALIDTQYF	TGTGCCAGCAGTCCATCAGGTGGGGCCCTTATAGATACGCAGTATTTT
TRBD1	TRBV25-1	many	TRBJ2-7	CASRGTVRTYEQYF	TGTGCCAGCAGGGGGACAGTTCGAACCTACGAGCAGTACTTC
NA	TRBV7-2	NA	TRBJ2-7	CASSPTAGATYEQYF	TGTGCCAGCAGCCCAACGGCGGGGGCCACCTACGAGCAGTACTTC
TRBD2	TRBV12-3/TRBV12-4	NA	TRBJ2-1	CASSLASGGDLNEQFF	TGTGCCAGCAGTTTAGCTAGCGGGGGCGACCTCAATGAGCAGTTCTTC
NA	TRBV20-1	NA	TRBJ1-5	CSALDGHQPQHF	TGCAGTGCTCTGGACGGGCATCAGCCCCAGCATTTT
TRBD2	TRBV20-1	NA	TRBJ2-3	CSARVASGGTDTQYF	TGCAGTGCTAGAGTCGCGAGCGGGGGAACAGATACGCAGTATTTT
NA	TRBV7-9	many	TRBJ2-3	CASSLLSNTDTQYF	TGTGCCAGCAGCTTATTGTCGAACACAGATACGCAGTATTTT
TRBD2	TRBV7-9	few	TRBJ2-5	CASSHTSGGTQETQYF	TGTGCCAGCAGCCATACTAGCGGGGGCACCCAAGAGACCCAGTACTTC
NA	TRBV7-8	NA	TRBJ2-7	CASSLIELSEQYF	TGTGCCAGCAGCTTAATCGAATTGTCCGAGCAGTACTTC
TRBD1	TRBV28	NA	TRBJ1-4	CASSLSGGSGANEKLFF	TGTGCCAGCAGTTTGTCAGGGGGCAGTGGGGCTAATGAAAAACTGTTTTTT
NA	TRBV28	NA	TRBJ2-3	CASISVGGPSTDTQYF	TGTGCCAGCATTTCGGTCGGGGGGCCTAGCACAGATACGCAGTATTTT
NA	TRBV4-3	NA	TRBJ1-1	CASGLSHVDTEAFF	TGCGCCAGCGGCCTCTCCCACGTGGACACTGAAGCTTTCTTT
NA	TRBV20-1	NA	TRBJ2-7	CSAHWSGAYEQYF	TGCAGTGCCCACTGGAGTGGGGCCTACGAGCAGTACTTC
NA	TRBV5-6	NA	TRBJ2-2	CASSLGYSEGPGELFF	TGTGCCAGCAGCTTGGGCTATTCTGAGGGCCCCGGGGAGCTGTTTTTT
NA	TRBV19	NA	TRBJ2-7	CTGSPGLHYEQYF	TGTACCGGTAGCCCGGGACTCCACTACGAGCAGTACTTC
TRBD1	TRBV29-1	NA	TRBJ1-4	CSGEVRGVEKLFF	TGCAGCGGTGAAGTCAGGGGGGTTGAAAAACTGTTTTTT
NA	TRBV5-1	few	TRBJ2-1	CASSLGRTSYNEQFF	TGCGCCAGCAGCTTGGGCAGGACTTCCTACAATGAGCAGTTCTTC
NA	TRBV29-1	many	TRBJ2-3	CSVEVGFGTFTDTQYF	TGCAGCGTTGAAGTGGGGTTTGGGACATTCACAGATACGCAGTATTTT
NA	TRBV20-1	NA	TRBJ1-3	CSARDLGGPGNTIYF	TGCAGTGCTAGAGATTTGGGGGGGCCTGGAAACACCATATATTTT
NA	TRBV7-8	many	TRBJ2-3	CASSLTTAYTDTQYF	TGTGCCAGCAGCTTAACGACGGCTTACACAGATACGCAGTATTTT
TRBD1	TRBV4-3	NA	TRBJ2-2	CASSPDRGQGTGELFF	TGCGCCAGCAGCCCGGACAGGGGGCAGGGCACCGGGGAGCTGTTTTTT
TRBD1	TRBV6-1	NA	TRBJ2-7	CASSGPLGTGLNEQYF	TGTGCCAGCAGTGGCCCACTCGGGACAGGGTTAAACGAGCAGTACTTC
TRBD2	TRBV28	few	TRBJ2-3	CASSLDTSGNVADTQYF	TGTGCCAGCAGTTTAGATACTAGCGGGAACGTGGCAGATACGCAGTATTTT
TRBD1	TRBV19	NA	TRBJ2-7	CASSIATGSSYEQYF	TGTGCCAGTAGTATAGCGACAGGGTCCTCCTACGAGCAGTACTTC
NA	TRBV7-9	NA	TRBJ2-7	CASSLALTGNSYEQYF	TGTGCCAGCAGCTTAGCTCTCACGGGGAACTCCTACGAGCAGTACTTC
NA	TRBV27	few	TRBJ2-7	CAPTAEPAVSLRESLGYEQYF	TGTGCCCCTACGGCAGAGCCAGCAGTCTCCCTGAGGGAGAGTCTTGGCTACGAGCAGTACTTC
NA	TRBV5-6	many	TRBJ2-5	CASSDYLFEQETQYF	TGTGCCAGCAGCGACTATCTATTTGAGCAAGAGACCCAGTACTTC
NA	TRBV5-1	many	TRBJ2-7	CASSAPGHTDSYEQYF	TGCGCCAGCAGCGCCCCGGGACACACCGACTCCTACGAGCAGTACTTC
TRBD1	TRBV2	NA	TRBJ2-2	CASKEIGTGHDTGELFF	TGTGCCAGCAAAGAGATAGGGACAGGGCACGACACCGGGGAGCTGTTTTTT
TRBD1	TRBV28	few	TRBJ1-1	CASSPTGQGWGTEAFF	TGTGCCAGCAGTCCTACGGGACAGGGTTGGGGTACTGAAGCTTTCTTT
NA	TRBV4-3	many	TRBJ2-3	CASSQGPGSTDTQYF	TGCGCCAGCAGCCAAGGGCCAGGTAGCACAGATACGCAGTATTTT
NA	TRBV5-1	many	TRBJ1-1	CASSLASLGGTEAFF	TGCGCCAGCAGCTTGGCCTCCTTAGGAGGCACTGAAGCTTTCTTT
NA	TRBV6-5	once	TRBJ1-1	CARSCGAAPHTEAFF	TGTGCCCGCAGTTGTGGCGCAGCCCCGCACACTGAAGCTTTCTTT
TRBD1	TRBV29-1	NA	TRBJ2-7	CSAGTGGNAQYF	TGCAGCGCCGGGACAGGGGGCAACGCGCAGTACTTC
TRBD2	TRBV7-8	many	TRBJ2-1	CASSPGLVNEQFF	TGTGCCAGCAGCCCAGGACTAGTCAATGAGCAGTTCTTC
NA	TRBV7-9	many	TRBJ2-7	CASSPGTDEQYF	TGTGCCAGCAGCCCAGGGACTGACGAGCAGTACTTC
TRBD2	TRBV18	NA	TRBJ2-1	CASSPSLRELEQFF	TGTGCCAGCTCACCTAGTTTGCGGGAGCTTGAGCAGTTCTTC